These 8 T cell receptor beta chains were sequenced from one sample in a study of blood T cell repertoires in COVID-19. TCRdb keeps only in-frame clones here, not all; method: immunoSEQ multiplex PCR. The repertoire holds roughly 15,000 clones, with 75% to 90% as singletons. Sequences were obtained from peripheral blood. These receptors all stem from a man in his forties or fifties with active COVID-19.

The chain carries TRBV6-4 and TRBJ2-6; D might be TRBD2 (5 bases). CDR3 length: 14 amino acids. V lost 6 bases to trimming and J lost 4 bases, with 10 bases between them. The germline CDR1 and CDR2 sequences are MRHNA and SNTAGT. CDR3 loop: CASREGSGANVLTF. The CDR3 nucleotides are TGTGCCAGCAGAGAGGGCTCCGGGGCCAACGTCCTGACTTTC.

The gene calls are TRBV4-1 and TRBJ2-3; D perhaps matches TRBD1 (5 bases). Germline-derived CDR1 and CDR2 are MGHRA and YSYEKL. This CDR3 is 13 amino acids long. The germline V and J ends were trimmed by 4 bases and 2 bases, with 7 bases remaining between them. The CDR3: CASSRGHTDTQYF. CDR3 nucleotides: TGCGCCAGCAGCCGGGGCCACACAGATACGCAGTATTTT.

This chain connects TRBV7-8 to TRBJ2-7; the D is unclear. V was clipped by 1 base and J by 2 bases, with 6 bases between them. Germline V CDR1 and CDR2: SGHVS, FQNEAQ. This CDR3 contains 13 residues. CDR3 in amino acids: CASSLVVAYEQYF. The CDR3 coding sequence is TGTGCCAGCAGCTTAGTGGTAGCCTACGAGCAGTACTTC.

The V call is TRBV21-1, the J call TRBJ2-7; the table's D call, TRBD1, has no DNA check behind it. TRBV21-1 counts as a pseudogene. The CDR3 totals 15 residues. This CDR3 reads CASRAGQGAIKVEYF. In DNA, the CDR3 is TGTGCCAGCAGAGCGGGACAGGGGGCTATCAAGGTCGAGTACTTC.

This CDR3 reads CASSLLGRDGYTF. CDR3 nucleotide sequence: TGTGCCAGCAGCTTACTCGGTAGAGATGGCTACACCTTC. This chain links TRBV7-8 with TRBJ1-2; D not resolved. Looked up from germline, CDR1 is SGHVS and CDR2 is FQNEAQ. CDR3 length: 13 amino acids. V lost 2 bases and J 6 bases, leaving 10 bases between the germline ends.

This sequence joins TRBV25-1 and TRBJ1-6; a weak D match, TRBD1 (5 bases). Trimming removed 8 bases at V and 10 bases at J, with 12 bases between. Germline lookup yields CDR1 MGHDK and CDR2 SYGVNS. This CDR3 region has 12 residues. The CDR3 region has the DNA TGTGCCAGCGGGGGAGGGAAATCACCCCTCCACTTT. It yields the protein CASGGGKSPLHF. Full variable domain (outside the CDR3, taken from reference TRBV25-1 and TRBJ1-6): EADIYQTPRYLVIGTGKKITLECSQTMGHDKMYWYQQDPGMELHLIHYSYGVNSTEKGDLSSESTVSRIRTEHFPLTLESARPSHTSQYLCASGGGKSPLHFGNGTRLTVT.

The chain carries TRBV7-3 and TRBJ2-3; D is undetermined. The germline CDR1 and CDR2 sequences are SGHTA and FQGTGA. CDR3 length: 13 amino acids. Trimming took off 0 bases at V and 6 bases at J, with 7 bases between the two ends. Here the CDR3 reads CASSLTKEDTQYF. CDR3 coding DNA: TGTGCCAGCAGCTTAACGAAGGAGGATACGCAGTATTTT.

This clone has a handful of counts. V gene TRBV4-3 combines with J gene TRBJ2-1; TRBD2 matches at 7 bases. The V gene's germline CDR1 is LGHNA and CDR2 YSLEER. The CDR3 runs to 16 residues. V lost 0 bases, J lost 3 bases, and 5 bases stayed unmatched. The CDR3 protein is CASSQDPAGLYNEQFF. CDR3 DNA: TGCGCCAGCAGCCAAGACCCAGCGGGGCTCTACAATGAGCAGTTCTTC.